This T cell receptor beta chain was sequenced in a study of T cells in Graves' hyperthyroidism and ophthalmopathy. Study at large: Initial diagnosis, before any treatment, was when peripheral blood was collected.

Germline V gene data show CDR1 as LGHDT and CDR2 as YNNKEL (reference sequence). The junction had 8 bases not matched to a gene; V was cut back by 5 bases and J by 5 bases. This CDR3 has 14 amino acids. This clonotype was detected many times. Its specificity is not known. TCR beta CDR3 regions were amplified from RNA transcripts. A set of HTBI primers served as the primers for a first-round RT-PCR of the TCR CDR3. TCRdb re-derived calls from the multiplex PCR reads in MiXCR, one entry per CDR3 protein. The sample carries 150,000 or so distinct CDR3 sequences, approximately 20% recorded once. Study outcomes and limitations: Blood held most thyroid clonotypes expanded above 0.001 frequency. Classification by a 13 V-J model distinguished ophthalmopathy from stable hyperthyroidism.

The V call is TRBV3-1, the J call TRBJ2-5, with 7 bases that match TRBD2. Input material: blood. The sequence was collected from a woman between 50 and 59 years old with Graves' hyperthyroidism that later progressed to Graves' ophthalmopathy. The chain's CDR3 is CASSVGGSGETQYF. The CDR3, as DNA: TGTGCCAGCAGCGTCGGCGGGAGCGGCGAGACCCAGTACTTC.